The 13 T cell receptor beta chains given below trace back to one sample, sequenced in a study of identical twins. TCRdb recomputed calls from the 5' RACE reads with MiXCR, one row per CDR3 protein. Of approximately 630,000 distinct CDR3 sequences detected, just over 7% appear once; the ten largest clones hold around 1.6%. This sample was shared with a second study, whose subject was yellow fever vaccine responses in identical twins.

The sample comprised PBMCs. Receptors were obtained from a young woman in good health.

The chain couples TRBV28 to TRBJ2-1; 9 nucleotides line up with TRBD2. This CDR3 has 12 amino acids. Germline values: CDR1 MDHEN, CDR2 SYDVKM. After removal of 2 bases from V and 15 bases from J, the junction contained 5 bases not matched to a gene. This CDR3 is CASSLGSGSTFF. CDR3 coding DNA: TGTGCCAGCAGTTTAGGTAGCGGGAGCACGTTCTTC.

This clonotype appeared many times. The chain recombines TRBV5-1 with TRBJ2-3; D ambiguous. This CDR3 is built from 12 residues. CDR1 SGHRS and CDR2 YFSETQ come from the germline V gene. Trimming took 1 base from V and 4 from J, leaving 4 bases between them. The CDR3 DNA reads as TGCGCCAGCAGCTTGTGGGCAGATACGCAGTATTTT. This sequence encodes CASSLWADTQYF. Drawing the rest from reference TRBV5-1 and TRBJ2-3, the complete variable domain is KAGVTQTPRYLIKTRGQQVTLSCSPISGHRSVSWYQQTPGQGLQFLFEYFSETQRNKGNFPGRFSGRQFSNSRSEMNVSTLELGDSALYLCASSLWADTQYFGPGTRLTVL.

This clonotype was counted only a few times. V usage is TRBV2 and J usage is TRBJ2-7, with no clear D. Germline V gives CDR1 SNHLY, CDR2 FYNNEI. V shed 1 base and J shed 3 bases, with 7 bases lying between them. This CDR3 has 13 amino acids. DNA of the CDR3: TGTGCCAGCAGTGAAGGACGGAACTACGAGCAGTACGTC. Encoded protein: CASSEGRNYEQYV.

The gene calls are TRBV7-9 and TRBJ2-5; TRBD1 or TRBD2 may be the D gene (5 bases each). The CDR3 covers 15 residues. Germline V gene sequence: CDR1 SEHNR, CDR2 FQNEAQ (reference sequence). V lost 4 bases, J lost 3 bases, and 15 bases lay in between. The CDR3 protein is CASSSSGTIEETQYF. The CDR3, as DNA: TGTGCCAGCAGCTCCTCCGGGACCATAGAAGAGACCCAGTACTTC. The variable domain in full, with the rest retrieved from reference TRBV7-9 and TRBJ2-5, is DTGVSQNPRHKITKRGQNVTFRCDPISEHNRLYWYRQTLGQGPEFLTYFQNEAQLEKSRLLSDRFSAERPKGSFSTLEIQRTEQGDSAMYLCASSSSGTIEETQYFGPGTRLLVL.

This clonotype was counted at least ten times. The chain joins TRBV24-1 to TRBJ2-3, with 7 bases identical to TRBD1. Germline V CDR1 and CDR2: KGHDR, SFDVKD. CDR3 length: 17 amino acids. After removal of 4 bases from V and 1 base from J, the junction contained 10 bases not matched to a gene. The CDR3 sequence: CATSDPGQDLGTDTQYF. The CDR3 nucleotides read TGTGCCACCAGTGACCCCGGACAGGATTTGGGCACAGATACGCAGTATTTT.

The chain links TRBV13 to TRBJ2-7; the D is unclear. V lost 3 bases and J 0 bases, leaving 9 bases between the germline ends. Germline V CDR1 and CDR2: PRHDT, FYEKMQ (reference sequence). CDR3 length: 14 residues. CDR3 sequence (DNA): TGTGCCAGCAGCTTCGACTTGAGCTCCTACGAGCAGTACTTC. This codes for CASSFDLSSYEQYF.

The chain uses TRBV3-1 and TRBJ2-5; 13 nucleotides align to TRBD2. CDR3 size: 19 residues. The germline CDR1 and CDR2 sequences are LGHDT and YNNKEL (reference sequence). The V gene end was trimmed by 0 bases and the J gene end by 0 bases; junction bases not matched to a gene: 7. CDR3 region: CASSQDRTSGGPNQETQYF. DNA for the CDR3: TGTGCCAGCAGCCAAGATAGGACTAGCGGGGGACCCAACCAAGAGACCCAGTACTTC.

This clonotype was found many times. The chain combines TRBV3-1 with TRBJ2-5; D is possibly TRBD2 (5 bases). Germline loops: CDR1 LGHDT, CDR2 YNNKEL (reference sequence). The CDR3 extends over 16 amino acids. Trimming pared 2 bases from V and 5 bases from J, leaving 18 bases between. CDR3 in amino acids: CASSQNFGLAEETQYF. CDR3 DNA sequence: TGTGCCAGCAGCCAAAACTTTGGGCTAGCCGAGGAGACCCAGTACTTC.

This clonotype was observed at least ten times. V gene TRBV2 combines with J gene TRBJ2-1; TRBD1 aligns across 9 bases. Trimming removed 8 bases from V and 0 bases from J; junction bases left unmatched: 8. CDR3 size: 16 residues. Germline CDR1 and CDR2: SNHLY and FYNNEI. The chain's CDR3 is CASVRTGANSYNEQFF. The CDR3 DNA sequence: TGTGCCAGCGTCCGGACAGGGGCCAACTCCTACAATGAGCAGTTCTTC.

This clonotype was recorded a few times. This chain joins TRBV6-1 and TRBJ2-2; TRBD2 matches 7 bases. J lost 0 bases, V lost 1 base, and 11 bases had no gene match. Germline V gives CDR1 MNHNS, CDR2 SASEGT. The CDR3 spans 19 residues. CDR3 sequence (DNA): TGTGCCAGCAGTGAAGAGAAGCGGGGAATCCACGCGAACACCGGGGAGCTGTTTTTT. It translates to CASSEEKRGIHANTGELFF.

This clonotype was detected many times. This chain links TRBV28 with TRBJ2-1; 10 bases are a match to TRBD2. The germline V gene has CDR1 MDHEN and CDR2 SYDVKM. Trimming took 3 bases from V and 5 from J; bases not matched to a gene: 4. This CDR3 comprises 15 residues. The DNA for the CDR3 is TGTGCCAGCAGTTTTAGGGGACTAGCGAACAATGAGCAGTTCTTC. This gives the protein CASSFRGLANNEQFF.

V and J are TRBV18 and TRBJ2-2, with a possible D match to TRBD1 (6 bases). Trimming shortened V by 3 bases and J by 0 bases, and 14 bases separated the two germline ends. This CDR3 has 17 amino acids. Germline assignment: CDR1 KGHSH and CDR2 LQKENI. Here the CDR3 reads CASSPQDRATNTGELFF. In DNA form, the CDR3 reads TGTGCCAGCTCACCTCAGGACAGAGCAACGAACACCGGGGAGCTGTTTTTT. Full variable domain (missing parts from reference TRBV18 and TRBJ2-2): NAGVMQNPRHLVRRRGQEARLRCSPMKGHSHVYWYRQLPEEGLKFMVYLQKENIIDESGMPKERFSAEFPKEGPSILRIQQVVRGDSAAYFCASSPQDRATNTGELFFGEGSRLTVL.

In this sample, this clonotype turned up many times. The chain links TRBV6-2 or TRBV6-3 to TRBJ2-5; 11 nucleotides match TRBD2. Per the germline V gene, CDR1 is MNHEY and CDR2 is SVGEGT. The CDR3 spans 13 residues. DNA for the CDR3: TGTGCATGTAGCGGGGGGGCCGTCGAGACCCAGTACTTC. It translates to CACSGGAVETQYF.